These 21 T cell receptor beta chains came from one sample sequenced in a study of control samples from healthy donors and cancer patients. Method: immunoSEQ multiplex PCR; TCRdb's copy keeps in-frame clones and lacks some. Here the sample spans some 71,000 clones, 70% to 90% being singletons. Sequencing was carried out using PBMCs. All receptors derive from a woman aged 45-65 years with head and neck cancer.

The chain links TRBV6-5 to TRBJ2-7; the D is unclear. Germline CDR1 is MNHEY and CDR2 is SVGAGI. CDR3 size: 11 residues. V was shortened by 6 bases and J by 3 bases, with 6 bases between the two germline ends. The CDR3 here is CASRGYYEQYF. For the CDR3, the DNA is TGTGCCAGCAGGGGCTACTACGAGCAGTACTTC.

J is TRBJ2-7 and V is TRBV6-5, with D maybe TRBD1 (6 bases). This CDR3 has 15 amino acids. V gave up 6 bases and J gave up 0 bases, with 15 bases separating them. Germline CDR1 is MNHEY and CDR2 is SVGAGI. The CDR3 DNA is TGTGCCAGCAGAAAAGGACAGACAAGCTCCTACGAGCAGTACTTC. Protein: CASRKGQTSSYEQYF.

The chain couples TRBV18 to TRBJ2-1, with TRBD2 identical over 9 bases. CDR3 length equals 15 residues. CDR1 and CDR2 from the germline V gene are KGHSH and LQKENI. V lost 3 bases to trimming and J lost 10 bases; unmatched junction nucleotides: 10. The CDR3 region is CASSPWRGGLLEQFF. The CDR3 DNA is TGTGCCAGCTCACCGTGGCGGGGGGGCCTGTTGGAGCAGTTCTTC.

This chain connects TRBV18 to TRBJ1-2; 12 bases agree with TRBD1. The germline V gene encodes CDR1 KGHSH and CDR2 LQKENI. With 6 bases clipped from V and 8 bases from J, the junction kept 10 bases outside the gene matches. The CDR3 contains 15 residues. The CDR3 is CASSTKGQGAIGYTF. CDR3 nucleotides: TGTGCCAGCTCGACGAAGGGACAGGGGGCGATCGGCTACACCTTC.

V and J are TRBV5-1 and TRBJ2-5, with D unresolved. There are 14 residues in the CDR3. V dropped 2 bases and J dropped 2 bases, with 10 bases sitting between them. CDR1 is SGHRS, CDR2 YFSETQ, per germline. The CDR3 loop reads CASSFGVRQETQYF. The CDR3 nucleotides are TGCGCCAGCAGCTTTGGCGTCCGACAAGAGACCCAGTACTTC.

The chain carries TRBV7-2 and TRBJ2-5; D is undetermined. The ends were cut back, 1 base at V and 5 bases at J, with 17 bases in the middle. Germline CDR1 reads SGHTA; CDR2 reads FQGNSA. The CDR3 extends over 16 amino acids. This chain's CDR3 is CASSLDTSLSRETQYF. As DNA, the CDR3 is TGTGCCAGCAGCTTAGACACGTCCCTAAGTCGGGAGACCCAGTACTTC. The full variable domain, with the rest looked up from reference TRBV7-2 and TRBJ2-5, is GAGVSQSPSNKVTEKGKDVELRCDPISGHTALYWYRQSLGQGLEFLIYFQGNSAPDKSGLPSDRFSAERTGGSVSTLTIQRTQQEDSAVYLCASSLDTSLSRETQYFGPGTRLLVL.

The rearrangement uses TRBV5-1 and TRBJ2-5; D assignment may be TRBD1 or TRBD2 (7 bases each). CDR3 length equals 15 residues. The V end lost 3 bases, the J end lost 6 bases, and 18 bases lay between the germline ends. Looked up from germline, CDR1 is SGHRS and CDR2 is YFSETQ. For the CDR3, the DNA is TGCGCCAGCAGCTCCAACCAGGGGGGGAGTAAGACCCAGTACTTC. This encodes CASSSNQGGSKTQYF.

This chain connects TRBV9 to TRBJ2-4; the D gene is possibly TRBD1 (6 bases). The CDR3 spans 14 residues. Germline V gene data show CDR1 as SGDLS and CDR2 as YYNGEE. Trimming left V 4 bases short and J 7 bases short, with 15 bases between. The DNA of the CDR3 is TGTGCCAGCAGCCAAGGACAGACTGGGAACATTCAGTACTTC. Protein product: CASSQGQTGNIQYF.

Remarks on this clone: The junction shows a germline mismatch at one end, possibly a read error. V gene TRBV12-3 or TRBV12-4 combines with J gene TRBJ1-4, with 9 bases aligning to TRBD1. The CDR3 spans 13 residues. The DNA for the CDR3 is TGTGCCAGCAGTTCAACGGGGACAGGGAAAACTGTTTTT. This translates into CASSSTGTGKTVF.

The chain couples TRBV4-2 to TRBJ2-3; unclear D gene. The V gene lost 0 bases and the J gene lost 1 base, with 5 bases spanning the gap. This CDR3 spans 14 amino acids. The germline CDR1 and CDR2 sequences are LGHNA and YNFKEQ. The CDR3 sequence is CASSQDKGTDTQYF. CDR3 coding DNA: TGTGCCAGCAGCCAAGATAAAGGCACAGATACGCAGTATTTT.

This chain uses TRBV18 with TRBJ2-1; 8 bases agree with TRBD2. In germline, CDR1 is KGHSH, CDR2 LQKENI. The CDR3 runs to 15 residues. V was pared by 3 bases and J by 4 bases, with 5 bases of the junction left unmatched. CDR3: CASSPGPGGYNEQFF. The CDR3 DNA follows: TGTGCCAGCTCACCGGGTCCGGGGGGGTACAATGAGCAGTTCTTC.

The genes are TRBV28 and TRBJ1-5; 9 positions agree with TRBD1. The CDR3 sequence is 16 residues long. Germline CDR1 is MDHEN and CDR2 is SYDVKM. Trimming cost V 7 bases and J 1 base; bases outside gene matches: 8. This chain's CDR3 is CASTPDRGGSNQPQHF. DNA for the CDR3: TGTGCCAGCACCCCGGACAGGGGAGGAAGCAATCAGCCCCAGCATTTT.

CDR3 bases: TGTGCCAGCAGTTCCCGACGACGGGCAATGCTCGAAAAACTGTTTTTT. Translation: CASSSRRRAMLEKLFF. The V gene is TRBV28, the J gene TRBJ1-4; D gene unclear. Germline CDR1 reads MDHEN; CDR2 reads SYDVKM. The CDR3 covers 16 residues. The germline V and J ends were trimmed by 4 bases and 8 bases, with 20 bases remaining between them.

This clone appeared a few times. The chain recombines TRBV4-2 with TRBJ2-5, with 8 bases fitting TRBD2. J lost 1 base, V lost 0 bases, and 19 bases had no gene match. This CDR3 has 21 amino acids. The germline CDR1 and CDR2 sequences are LGHNA and YNFKEQ. CDR3 amino acids: CASSQEARVRGGLQSQETQYF. The CDR3 DNA follows: TGTGCCAGCAGCCAAGAGGCTCGCGTACGGGGGGGCCTGCAATCCCAAGAGACCCAGTACTTC.

The table lists this clone with a count of one. In DNA, the CDR3 is TGTGCCAGCAGCGCTACCGGGACAGCTCAGTACAATGAGCAGTTCTTC. This codes for CASSATGTAQYNEQFF. The V call is TRBV7-3, the J call TRBJ2-1, with TRBD1 matching 7 bases. Germline CDR1 is SGHTA and CDR2 is FQGTGA. The CDR3 is made up of 16 amino acids. The trim removed 5 bases at V and 4 bases at J, leaving 11 bases unmatched.

The V call is TRBV6-2 or TRBV6-3, the J call TRBJ2-7; 10 bases are a match to TRBD1. There are 15 residues in the CDR3. CDR1 and CDR2 (germline): MNHEY, SVGEGT. The V segment lost 3 bases and the J segment 2 bases; nucleotides outside the gene matches: 4. In DNA, the CDR3 is TGTGCCAGCAGTTATGGGGACAGGGGTACCTACGAGCAGTACTTC. It codes for CASSYGDRGTYEQYF.

The chain combines TRBV19 with TRBJ2-7; a weak D match, TRBD2 (7 bases). This CDR3 region has 15 residues. Germline loops: CDR1 LNHDA, CDR2 SQIVND (reference sequence). Trimming pared 3 bases from V and 3 bases from J, leaving 15 bases between. The CDR3 DNA reads TGTGCCAGTAGTATTCGGGGGGCCGTTATCTACGAGCAGTACTTC. Amino acids: CASSIRGAVIYEQYF.

This rearrangement joins TRBV6-2 or TRBV6-3 to TRBJ1-5; no firm D call. The CDR3 is made up of 14 amino acids. Germline V gene data show CDR1 as MNHEY and CDR2 as SVGEGT. Trimming pared 4 bases from V and 0 bases from J, leaving 7 bases between. CDR3 residues: CASSSLNSNQPQHF. In nucleotides, the CDR3 is TGTGCCAGCAGTTCCCTGAATAGCAATCAGCCCCAGCATTTT.

The gene calls are TRBV5-4 and TRBJ2-5, with D hard to call. Germline V lookup: CDR1 SGHNT, CDR2 YYREEE (reference sequence). The CDR3 totals 13 residues. The V end lost 3 bases, the J end lost 3 bases, and 9 bases lay between the germline ends. This CDR3 is CASSSPAKETQYF. In nucleotides, the CDR3 is TGTGCCAGCAGCTCCCCGGCTAAAGAGACCCAGTACTTC.

The rearrangement joins TRBV27 to TRBJ2-1; D is undetermined. Trimming removed 5 bases at V and 2 bases at J, with 10 bases between. CDR3 length: 14 residues. CDR1 is MNHEY and CDR2 is SMNVEV in the germline V gene (reference sequence). The CDR3 DNA is TGTGCCAGCAGTCGCCTCCAAACCTACAATGAGCAGTTCTTC. This translates into CASSRLQTYNEQFF.

About this clone itself: At the DNA level, this CDR3 is encoded by other sequences in the same sample as well. The chain has TRBV6-5 and TRBJ2-7; D unclear. V was cut by 8 bases and J by 5 bases, with 10 bases left in between. The CDR3 sequence is 11 residues long. Germline values: CDR1 MNHEY, CDR2 SVGAGI. This CDR3 reads CASGLGNEQYF. CDR3 nucleotide sequence: TGTGCCAGCGGGCTGGGGAACGAGCAGTACTTC.